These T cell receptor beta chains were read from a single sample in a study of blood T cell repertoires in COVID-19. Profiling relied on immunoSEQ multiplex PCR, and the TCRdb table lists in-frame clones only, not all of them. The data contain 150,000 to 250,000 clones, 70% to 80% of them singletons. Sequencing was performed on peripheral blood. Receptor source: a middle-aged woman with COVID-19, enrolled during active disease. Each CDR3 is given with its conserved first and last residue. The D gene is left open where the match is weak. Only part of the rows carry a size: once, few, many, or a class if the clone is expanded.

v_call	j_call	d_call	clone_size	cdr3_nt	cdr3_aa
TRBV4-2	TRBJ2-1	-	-	TGTGCCAGCAGCCAAGACCCGAGCGGAGTGTACAATGAGCAGTTCTTC	CASSQDPSGVYNEQFF
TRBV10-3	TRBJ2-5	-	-	TGTGCCATCGGCGGGGGCATCGTAGAAGAGACCCAGTACTTC	CAIGGGIVEETQYF
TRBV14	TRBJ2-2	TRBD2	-	TGTGCCAGCAGCCAAGCAGCGGGAGGGGTCGACACCGGGGAGCTGTTTTTT	CASSQAAGGVDTGELFF
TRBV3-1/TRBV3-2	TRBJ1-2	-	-	TGTGCCAGCAGCCAAGAGGCAGGAAGCTATGGCTACACCTTC	CASSQEAGSYGYTF
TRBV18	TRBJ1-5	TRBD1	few	TGTGCCAGCTCAGAAGTTTCCGGGACAGGGGGAAATCAGCCCCAGCATTTT	CASSEVSGTGGNQPQHF
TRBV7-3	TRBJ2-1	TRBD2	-	TGTGCCAGCAGCTTAACGTCCAGCGGGGGCCCTTCCTACAATGAGCAGTTCTTC	CASSLTSSGGPSYNEQFF
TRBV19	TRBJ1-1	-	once	TGTGCCATTTACCCCAGGGGATGGGACACTGAAGCTTTCTTT	CAIYPRGWDTEAFF
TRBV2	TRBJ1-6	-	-	TGTGCCAGCACCCCTACAGGGAGAAATTCACCCCTCCACTTT	CASTPTGRNSPLHF
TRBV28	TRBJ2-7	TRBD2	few	TGTGCCAGCAGTTTGCCCGGACTAGCGGGAGAGGGGTTCGAGCAGTACTTC	CASSLPGLAGEGFEQYF
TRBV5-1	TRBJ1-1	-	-	TGCGCCAGCAGCCGAGAAGGAGGGAACACTGAAGCTTTCTTT	CASSREGGNTEAFF